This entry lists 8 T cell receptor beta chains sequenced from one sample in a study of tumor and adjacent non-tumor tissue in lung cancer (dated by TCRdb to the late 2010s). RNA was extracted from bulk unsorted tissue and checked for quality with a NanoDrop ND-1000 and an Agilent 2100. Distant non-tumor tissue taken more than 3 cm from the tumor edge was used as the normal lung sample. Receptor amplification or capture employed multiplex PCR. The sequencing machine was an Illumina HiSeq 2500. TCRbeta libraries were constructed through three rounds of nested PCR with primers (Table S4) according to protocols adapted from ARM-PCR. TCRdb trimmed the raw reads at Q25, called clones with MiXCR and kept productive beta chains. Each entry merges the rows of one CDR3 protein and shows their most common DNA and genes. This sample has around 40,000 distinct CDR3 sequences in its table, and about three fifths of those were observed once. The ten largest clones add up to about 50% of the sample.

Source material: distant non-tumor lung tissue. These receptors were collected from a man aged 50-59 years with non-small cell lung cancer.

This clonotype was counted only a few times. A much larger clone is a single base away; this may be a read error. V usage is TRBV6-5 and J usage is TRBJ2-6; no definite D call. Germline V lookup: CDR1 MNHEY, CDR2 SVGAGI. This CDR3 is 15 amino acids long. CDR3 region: CASSYLSTGVNVLTF. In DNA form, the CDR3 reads TGTGCCAGCAGTTATTTAAGTACTGGGGTCAACGTCCTGACTTTC.

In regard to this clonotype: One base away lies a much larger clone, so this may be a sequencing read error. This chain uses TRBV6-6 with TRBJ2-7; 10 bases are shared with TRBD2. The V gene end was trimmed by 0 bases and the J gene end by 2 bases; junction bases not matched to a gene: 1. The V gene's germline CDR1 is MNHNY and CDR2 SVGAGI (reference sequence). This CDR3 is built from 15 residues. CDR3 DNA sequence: TGTGCCAGCAGTTACTCTAGCGGGAGGACCTACGAGCAGTACTTC. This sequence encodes CASSYSSGRTYEQYF.

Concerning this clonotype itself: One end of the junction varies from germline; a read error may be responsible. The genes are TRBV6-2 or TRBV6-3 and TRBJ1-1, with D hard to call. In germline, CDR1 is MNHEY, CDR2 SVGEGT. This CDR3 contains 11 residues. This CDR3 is CANSYSDEAFF. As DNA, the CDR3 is TGTGCCAACAGTTACTCGGATGAAGCTTTCTTT.

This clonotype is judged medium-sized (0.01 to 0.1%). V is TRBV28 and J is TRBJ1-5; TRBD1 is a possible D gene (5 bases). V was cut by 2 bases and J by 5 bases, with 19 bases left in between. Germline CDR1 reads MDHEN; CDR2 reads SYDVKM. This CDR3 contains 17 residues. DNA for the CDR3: TGTGCCAGCAGTTTAACGATGAGAAGGGGAGGTGATCAGCCCCAGCATTTT. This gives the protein CASSLTMRRGGDQPQHF.

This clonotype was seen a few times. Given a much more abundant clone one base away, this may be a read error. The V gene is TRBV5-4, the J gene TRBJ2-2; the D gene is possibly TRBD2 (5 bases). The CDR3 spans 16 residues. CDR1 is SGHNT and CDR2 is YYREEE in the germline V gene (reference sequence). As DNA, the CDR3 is TGTGCCAGTTTTCGTACGGGAACAAGACCCACCGGGGAGCTGTTGTTT. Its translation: CASFRTGTRPTGELLF. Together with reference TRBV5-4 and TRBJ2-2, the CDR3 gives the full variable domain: ETGVTQSPTHLIKTRGQQVTLRCSSQSGHNTVSWYQQALGQGPQFIFQYYREEENGRGNFPPRFSGLQFPNYSSELNVNALELDDSALYLCASFRTGTRPTGELLFGEGSRLTVL.

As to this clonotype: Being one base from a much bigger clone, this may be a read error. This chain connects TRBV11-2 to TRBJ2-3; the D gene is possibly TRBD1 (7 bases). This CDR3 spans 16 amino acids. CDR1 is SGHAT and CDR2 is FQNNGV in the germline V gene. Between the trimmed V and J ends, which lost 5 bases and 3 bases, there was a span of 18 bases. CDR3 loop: CASSTGAGSSTDTQYF. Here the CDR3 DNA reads TGTGCCAGCAGCACAGGGGCGGGAAGCTCGACAGATACGCAGTATTTT.

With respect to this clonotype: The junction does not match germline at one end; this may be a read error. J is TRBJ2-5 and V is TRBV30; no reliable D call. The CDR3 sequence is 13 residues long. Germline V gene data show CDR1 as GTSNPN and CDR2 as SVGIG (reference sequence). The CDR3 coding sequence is TGTGCCTGGAATGTACTGGGCGGCGAGACACAGTACTTC. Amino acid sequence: CAWNVLGGETQYF.

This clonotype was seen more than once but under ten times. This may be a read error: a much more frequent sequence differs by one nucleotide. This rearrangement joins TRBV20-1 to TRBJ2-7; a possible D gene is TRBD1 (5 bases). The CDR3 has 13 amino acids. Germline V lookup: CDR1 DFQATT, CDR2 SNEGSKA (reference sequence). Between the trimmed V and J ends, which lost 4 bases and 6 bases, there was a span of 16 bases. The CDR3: CSANRAGHGEQYF. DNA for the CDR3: TGCAGTGCTAACCGGGCAGGACATGGCGAGCAGTACTTC.